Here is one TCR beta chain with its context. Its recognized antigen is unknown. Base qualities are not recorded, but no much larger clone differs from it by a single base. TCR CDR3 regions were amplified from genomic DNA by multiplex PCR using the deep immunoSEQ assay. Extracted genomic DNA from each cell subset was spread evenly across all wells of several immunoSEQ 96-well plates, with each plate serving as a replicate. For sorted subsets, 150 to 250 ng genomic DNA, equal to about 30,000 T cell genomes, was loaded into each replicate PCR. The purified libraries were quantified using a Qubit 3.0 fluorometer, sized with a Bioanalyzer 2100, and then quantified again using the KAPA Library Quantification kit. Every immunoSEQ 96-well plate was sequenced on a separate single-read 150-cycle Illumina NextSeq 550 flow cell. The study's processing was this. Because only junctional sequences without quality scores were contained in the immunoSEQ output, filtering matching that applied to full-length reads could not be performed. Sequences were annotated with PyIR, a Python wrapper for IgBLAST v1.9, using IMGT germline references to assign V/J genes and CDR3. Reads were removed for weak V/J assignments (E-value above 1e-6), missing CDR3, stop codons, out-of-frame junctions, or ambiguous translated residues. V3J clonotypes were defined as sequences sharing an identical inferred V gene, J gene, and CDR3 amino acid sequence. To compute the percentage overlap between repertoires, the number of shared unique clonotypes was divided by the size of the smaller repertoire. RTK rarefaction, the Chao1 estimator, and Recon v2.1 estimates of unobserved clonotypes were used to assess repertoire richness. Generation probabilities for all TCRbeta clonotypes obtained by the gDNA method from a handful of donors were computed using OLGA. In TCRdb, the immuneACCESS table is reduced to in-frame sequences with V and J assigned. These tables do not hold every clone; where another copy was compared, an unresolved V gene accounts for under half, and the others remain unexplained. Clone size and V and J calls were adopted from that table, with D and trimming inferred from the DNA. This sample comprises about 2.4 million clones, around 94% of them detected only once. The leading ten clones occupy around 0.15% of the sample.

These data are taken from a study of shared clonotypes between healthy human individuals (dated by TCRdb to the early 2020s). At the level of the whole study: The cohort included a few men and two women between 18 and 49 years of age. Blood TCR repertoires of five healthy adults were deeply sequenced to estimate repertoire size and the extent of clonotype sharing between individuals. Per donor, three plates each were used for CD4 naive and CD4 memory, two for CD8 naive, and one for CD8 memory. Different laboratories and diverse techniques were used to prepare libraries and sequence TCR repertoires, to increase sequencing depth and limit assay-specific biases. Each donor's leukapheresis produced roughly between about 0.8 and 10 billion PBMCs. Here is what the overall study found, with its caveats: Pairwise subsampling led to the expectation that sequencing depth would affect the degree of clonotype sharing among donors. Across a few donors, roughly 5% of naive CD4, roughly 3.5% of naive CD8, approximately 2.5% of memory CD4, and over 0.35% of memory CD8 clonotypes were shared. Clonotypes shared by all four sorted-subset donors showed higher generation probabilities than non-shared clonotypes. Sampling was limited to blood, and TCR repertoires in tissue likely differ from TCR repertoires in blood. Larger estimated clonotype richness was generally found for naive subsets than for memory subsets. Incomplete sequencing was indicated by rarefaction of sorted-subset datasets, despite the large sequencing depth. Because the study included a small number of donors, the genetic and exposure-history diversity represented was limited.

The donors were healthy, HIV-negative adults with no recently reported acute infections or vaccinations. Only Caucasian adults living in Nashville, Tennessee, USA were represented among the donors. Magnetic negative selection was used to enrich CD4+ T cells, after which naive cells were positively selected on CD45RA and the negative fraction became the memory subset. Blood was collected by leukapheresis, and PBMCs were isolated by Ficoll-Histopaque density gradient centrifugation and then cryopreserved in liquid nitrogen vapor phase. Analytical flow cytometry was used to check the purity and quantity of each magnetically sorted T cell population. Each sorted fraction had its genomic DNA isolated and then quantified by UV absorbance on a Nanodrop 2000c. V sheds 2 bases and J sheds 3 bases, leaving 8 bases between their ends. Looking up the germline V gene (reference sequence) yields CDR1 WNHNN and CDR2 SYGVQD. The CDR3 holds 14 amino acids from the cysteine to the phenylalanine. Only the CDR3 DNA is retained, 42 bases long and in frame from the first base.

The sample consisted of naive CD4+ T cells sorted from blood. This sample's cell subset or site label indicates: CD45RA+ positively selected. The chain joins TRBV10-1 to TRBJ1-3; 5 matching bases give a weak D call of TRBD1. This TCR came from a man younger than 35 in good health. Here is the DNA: TGCGCCAGCAGTGAGGACAGTAATGGAAACACCATATATTTT. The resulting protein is CASSEDSNGNTIYF.